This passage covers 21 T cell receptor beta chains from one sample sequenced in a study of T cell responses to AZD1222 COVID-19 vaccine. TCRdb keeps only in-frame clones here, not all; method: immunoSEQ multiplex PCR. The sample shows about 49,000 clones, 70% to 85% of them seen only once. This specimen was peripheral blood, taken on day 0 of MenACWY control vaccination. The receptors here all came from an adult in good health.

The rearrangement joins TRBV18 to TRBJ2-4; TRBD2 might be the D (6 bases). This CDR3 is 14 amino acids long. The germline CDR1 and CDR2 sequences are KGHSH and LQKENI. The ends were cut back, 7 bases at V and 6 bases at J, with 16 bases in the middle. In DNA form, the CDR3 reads TGTGCCAGCTTCTCCTCGGGGGAGAGAAACATTCAGTACTTC. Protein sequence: CASFSSGERNIQYF.

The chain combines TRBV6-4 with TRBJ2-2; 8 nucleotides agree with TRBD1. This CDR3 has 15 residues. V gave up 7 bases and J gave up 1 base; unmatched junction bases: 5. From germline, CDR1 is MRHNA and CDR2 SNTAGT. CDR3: CASKSGTGNTGELFF. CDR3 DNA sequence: TGTGCCAGCAAATCCGGGACAGGGAACACCGGGGAGCTGTTTTTT.

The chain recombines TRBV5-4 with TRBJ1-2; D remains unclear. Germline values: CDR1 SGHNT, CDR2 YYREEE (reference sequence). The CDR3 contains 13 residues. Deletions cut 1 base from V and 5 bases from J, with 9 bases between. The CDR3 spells CASSLSQAYGYTF. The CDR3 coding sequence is TGTGCCAGCAGCTTGAGTCAGGCTTATGGCTACACCTTC.

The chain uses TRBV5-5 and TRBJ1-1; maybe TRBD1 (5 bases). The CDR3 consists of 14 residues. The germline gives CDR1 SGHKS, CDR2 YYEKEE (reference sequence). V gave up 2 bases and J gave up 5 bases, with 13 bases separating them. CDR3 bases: TGTGCCAGCAGCTTTGGACAAGAACGGACTGAAGCTTTCTTT. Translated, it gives CASSFGQERTEAFF.

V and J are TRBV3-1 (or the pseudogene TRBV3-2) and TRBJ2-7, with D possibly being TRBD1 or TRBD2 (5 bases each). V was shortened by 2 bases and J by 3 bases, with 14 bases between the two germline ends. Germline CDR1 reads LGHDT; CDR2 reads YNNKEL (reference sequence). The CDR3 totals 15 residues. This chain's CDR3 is CASSQQAGTYYEQYF. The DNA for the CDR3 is TGTGCCAGCAGCCAACAGGCAGGGACGTACTACGAGCAGTACTTC.

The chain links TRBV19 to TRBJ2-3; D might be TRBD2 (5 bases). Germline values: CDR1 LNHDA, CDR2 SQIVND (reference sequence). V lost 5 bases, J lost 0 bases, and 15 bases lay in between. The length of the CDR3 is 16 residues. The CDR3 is CASSVGSGSSTDTQYF. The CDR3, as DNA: TGTGCCAGTAGTGTTGGGTCGGGGTCAAGCACAGATACGCAGTATTTT.

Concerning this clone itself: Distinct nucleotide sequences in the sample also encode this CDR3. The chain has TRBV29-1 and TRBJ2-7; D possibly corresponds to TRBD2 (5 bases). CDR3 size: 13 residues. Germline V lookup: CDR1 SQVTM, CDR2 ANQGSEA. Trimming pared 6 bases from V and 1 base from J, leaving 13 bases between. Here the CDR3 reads CSVSGEGSYEQYF. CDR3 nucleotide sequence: TGCAGCGTAAGTGGAGAGGGTTCCTACGAGCAGTACTTC.

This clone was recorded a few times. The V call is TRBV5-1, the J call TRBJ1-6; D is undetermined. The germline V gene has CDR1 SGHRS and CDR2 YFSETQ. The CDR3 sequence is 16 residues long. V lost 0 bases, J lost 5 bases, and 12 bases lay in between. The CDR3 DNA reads TGCGCCAGCAGCTTGGTAGTGGGCGGTGATAATTCACCCCTCCACTTT. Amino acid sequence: CASSLVVGGDNSPLHF. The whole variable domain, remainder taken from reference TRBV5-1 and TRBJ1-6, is KAGVTQTPRYLIKTRGQQVTLSCSPISGHRSVSWYQQTPGQGLQFLFEYFSETQRNKGNFPGRFSGRQFSNSRSEMNVSTLELGDSALYLCASSLVVGGDNSPLHFGNGTRLTVT.

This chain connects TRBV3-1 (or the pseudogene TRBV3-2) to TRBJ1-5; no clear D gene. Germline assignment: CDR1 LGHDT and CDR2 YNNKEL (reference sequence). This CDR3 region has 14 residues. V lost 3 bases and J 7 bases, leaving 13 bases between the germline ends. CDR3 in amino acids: CASSHRVRGQPQHF. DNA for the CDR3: TGTGCCAGCAGCCACCGGGTAAGAGGGCAGCCCCAGCATTTT.

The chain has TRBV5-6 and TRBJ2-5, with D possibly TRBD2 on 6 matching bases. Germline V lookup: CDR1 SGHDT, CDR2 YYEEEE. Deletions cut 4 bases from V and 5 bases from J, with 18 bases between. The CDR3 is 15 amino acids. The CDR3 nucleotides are TGTGCCAGCAGCCCGCGTGGGGGGATGGGGGAGACCCAGTACTTC. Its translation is CASSPRGGMGETQYF.

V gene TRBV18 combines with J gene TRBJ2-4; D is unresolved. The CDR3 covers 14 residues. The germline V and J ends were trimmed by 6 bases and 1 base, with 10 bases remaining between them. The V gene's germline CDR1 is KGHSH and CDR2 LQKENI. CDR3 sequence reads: CASSPGHAKNIQYF. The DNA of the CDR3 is TGTGCCAGCTCCCCGGGCCACGCCAAAAACATTCAGTACTTC.

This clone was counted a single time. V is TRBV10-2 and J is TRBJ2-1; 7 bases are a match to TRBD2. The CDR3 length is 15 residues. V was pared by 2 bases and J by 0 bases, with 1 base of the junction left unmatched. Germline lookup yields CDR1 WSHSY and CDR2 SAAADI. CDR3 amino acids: CASSETSASYNEQFF. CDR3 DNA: TGCGCCAGCAGTGAGACTAGCGCCTCCTACAATGAGCAGTTCTTC.

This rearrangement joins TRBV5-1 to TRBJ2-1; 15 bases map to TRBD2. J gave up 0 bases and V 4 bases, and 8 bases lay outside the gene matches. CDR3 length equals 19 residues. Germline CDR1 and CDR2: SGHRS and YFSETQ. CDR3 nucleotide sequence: TGCGCCAGCAGCAGTGCCGGGACTAGCGGGAGGAGCTCCTACAATGAGCAGTTCTTC. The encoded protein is CASSSAGTSGRSSYNEQFF. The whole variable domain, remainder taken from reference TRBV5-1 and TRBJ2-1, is KAGVTQTPRYLIKTRGQQVTLSCSPISGHRSVSWYQQTPGQGLQFLFEYFSETQRNKGNFPGRFSGRQFSNSRSEMNVSTLELGDSALYLCASSSAGTSGRSSYNEQFFGPGTRLTVL.

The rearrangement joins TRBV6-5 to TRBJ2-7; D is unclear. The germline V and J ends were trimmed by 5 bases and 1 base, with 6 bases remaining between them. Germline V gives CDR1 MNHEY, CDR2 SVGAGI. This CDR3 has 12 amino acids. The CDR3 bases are TGTGCCAGCAGTAGAGGTTCCTACGAGCAGTACTTC. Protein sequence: CASSRGSYEQYF.

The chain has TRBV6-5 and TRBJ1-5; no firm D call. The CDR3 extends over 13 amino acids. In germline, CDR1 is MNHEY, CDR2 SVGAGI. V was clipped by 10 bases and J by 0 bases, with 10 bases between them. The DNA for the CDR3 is TGTGCCACCCTAATGGTTAGCAATCAGCCCCAGCATTTT. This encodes CATLMVSNQPQHF.

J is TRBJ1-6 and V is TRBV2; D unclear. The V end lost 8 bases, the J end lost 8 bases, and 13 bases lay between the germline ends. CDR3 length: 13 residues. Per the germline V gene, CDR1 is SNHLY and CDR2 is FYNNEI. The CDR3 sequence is CASGLRLDSPLHF. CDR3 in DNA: TGTGCCAGCGGGCTTAGGTTGGATTCACCCCTCCACTTT.

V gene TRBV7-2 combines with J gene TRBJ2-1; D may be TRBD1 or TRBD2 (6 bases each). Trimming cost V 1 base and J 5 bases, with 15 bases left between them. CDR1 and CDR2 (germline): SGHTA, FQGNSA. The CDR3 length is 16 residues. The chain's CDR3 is CASSLVTGARHNEQFF. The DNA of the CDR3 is TGTGCCAGCAGCTTAGTGACGGGGGCGCGGCACAATGAGCAGTTCTTC.

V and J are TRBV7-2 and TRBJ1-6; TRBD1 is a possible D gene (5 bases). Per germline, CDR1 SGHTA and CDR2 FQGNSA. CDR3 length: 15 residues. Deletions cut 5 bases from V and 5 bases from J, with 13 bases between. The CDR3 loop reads CASSTRVLDNSPLHF. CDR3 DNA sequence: TGTGCCAGCAGCACCAGGGTTTTGGATAATTCACCCCTCCACTTT.

CDR3 region: CASAEQGQPQHF. DNA of the CDR3: TGTGCCAGCGCCGAGCAGGGTCAGCCCCAGCATTTT. V gene TRBV28 combines with J gene TRBJ1-5; TRBD1 is a possible D gene (5 bases). CDR1 MDHEN and CDR2 SYDVKM come from the germline V gene. V was shortened by 8 bases and J by 6 bases, with 11 bases between the two germline ends. This CDR3 is 12 amino acids long.

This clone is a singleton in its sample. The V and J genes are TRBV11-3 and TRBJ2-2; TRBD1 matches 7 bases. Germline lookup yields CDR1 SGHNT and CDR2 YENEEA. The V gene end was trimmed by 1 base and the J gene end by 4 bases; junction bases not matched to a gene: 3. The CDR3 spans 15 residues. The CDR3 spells CASSLGRGRTGELFF. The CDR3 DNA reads TGTGCCAGCAGCTTAGGAAGGGGGCGCACCGGGGAGCTGTTTTTT. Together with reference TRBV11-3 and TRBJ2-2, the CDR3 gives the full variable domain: EAGVVQSPRYKIIEKKQPVAFWCNPISGHNTLYWYLQNLGQGPELLIRYENEEAVDDSQLPKDRFSAERLKGVDSTLKIQPAELGDSAVYLCASSLGRGRTGELFFGEGSRLTVL.

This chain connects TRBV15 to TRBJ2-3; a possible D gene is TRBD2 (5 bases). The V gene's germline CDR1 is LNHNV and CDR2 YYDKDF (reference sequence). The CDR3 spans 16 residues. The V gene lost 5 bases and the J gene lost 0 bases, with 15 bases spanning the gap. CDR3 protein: CATSVKGGSSTDTQYF. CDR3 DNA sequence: TGTGCCACCAGCGTGAAAGGAGGATCTAGCACAGATACGCAGTATTTT.